This passage covers 27 T cell receptor beta chains from one sample sequenced in a study of shared clonotypes between healthy human individuals. Here immunoSEQ multiplex PCR was the method, and the copy in TCRdb shows in-frame clones only, minus some. The table includes roughly 2.6 million clones, about 92% detected once. Sequenced material: naive CD4+ T cells sorted from blood. Noted subset: CD45RA+ positively selected. The receptors were sampled from a man aged 18 to 29 in good health.

This chain joins TRBV7-2 and TRBJ2-1; perhaps TRBD2 as D (5 bases). V lost 5 bases and J lost 0, with 14 bases in between. Germline CDR1 reads SGHTA; CDR2 reads FQGNSA. The CDR3 sequence is 16 residues long. This CDR3 is CASSPVARASYNEQFF. The CDR3 DNA follows: TGTGCCAGCAGCCCTGTAGCGCGAGCCTCCTACAATGAGCAGTTCTTC. The variable domain in full, completed from reference TRBV7-2 and TRBJ2-1, reads GAGVSQSPSNKVTEKGKDVELRCDPISGHTALYWYRQSLGQGLEFLIYFQGNSAPDKSGLPSDRFSAERTGGSVSTLTIQRTQQEDSAVYLCASSPVARASYNEQFFGPGTRLTVL.

The J gene is TRBJ1-1, the V gene TRBV18; 7 bases are shared with TRBD1. CDR3 length equals 16 residues. CDR1 and CDR2 from the germline V gene are KGHSH and LQKENI. J lost 0 bases, V lost 6 bases, and 10 bases had no gene match. As DNA, the CDR3 is TGTGCCAGCTCGTCAGGGGGATCCACTTTGAACACTGAAGCTTTCTTT. Translating gives CASSSGGSTLNTEAFF.

A note on this clone: Other DNA sequences in the sample encode the same CDR3. This chain uses TRBV6-5 with TRBJ1-3; a weak D match, TRBD1 (6 bases). The CDR3 is 14 residues long. Germline-derived CDR1 and CDR2 are MNHEY and SVGAGI. The germline V and J ends were trimmed by 6 bases and 1 base, with 10 bases remaining between them. The CDR3 reads CASRPTGSGNTIYF. CDR3 DNA: TGTGCCAGCAGACCCACAGGGTCTGGAAACACCATATATTTT.

With respect to this clone: Distinct nucleotide sequences in the sample also encode this CDR3. This sequence joins TRBV19 and TRBJ1-1, with 7 bases identical to TRBD1. Germline loops: CDR1 LNHDA, CDR2 SQIVND (reference sequence). V lost 4 bases and J lost 2; bases outside the gene matches: 4. The CDR3 loop spans 14 amino acids. The CDR3 loop is CASSRDRDNTEAFF. CDR3 sequence (DNA): TGTGCCAGTAGTAGAGACAGGGATAACACTGAAGCTTTCTTT.

The chain uses TRBV23-1 and TRBJ1-5; TRBD1 is a possible D gene (6 bases). TRBV23-1 counts as an open reading frame of uncertain function. This CDR3 comprises 13 residues. V dropped 8 bases and J dropped 7 bases, with 15 bases sitting between them. Here the CDR3 DNA reads TGCGCCAGCTATCCTGGGGGCCGCCAGCCCCAGCATTTT. Amino acid sequence: CASYPGGRQPQHF.

Comments on this clone: The sample has other DNA sequences that encode this CDR3 too. The chain combines TRBV18 with TRBJ2-7; 8 bases fit TRBD1. CDR1 and CDR2 (germline): KGHSH, LQKENI. V gave up 2 bases and J gave up 4 bases; unmatched junction bases: 4. The CDR3 runs to 14 residues. The CDR3 reads CASSPGQGAYEQYF. CDR3 sequence (DNA): TGTGCCAGCTCACCAGGGCAGGGGGCTTACGAGCAGTACTTC.

V is TRBV4-3 and J is TRBJ2-5; unclear D gene. The V end lost 1 base, the J end lost 5 bases, and 8 bases lay between the germline ends. Germline-derived CDR1 and CDR2 are LGHNA and YSLEER. This CDR3 contains 13 residues. The CDR3 reads CASSQALSETQYF. CDR3 sequence (DNA): TGCGCCAGCAGCCAAGCCCTAAGCGAGACCCAGTACTTC.

V is TRBV4-3 and J is TRBJ2-7; 8 nucleotides line up with TRBD2. There are 12 residues in the CDR3. The V gene's germline CDR1 is LGHNA and CDR2 YSLEER. Trimming at V came to 7 bases and at J to 5 bases, leaving 4 bases not matched to a gene. CDR3 nucleotide sequence: TGCGCCAGCACCCGGGAGGGGCACGAGCAGTACTTC. It is translated as CASTREGHEQYF.

The J gene is TRBJ2-3, the V gene TRBV6-1, with D possibly matching TRBD2 (6 bases). This CDR3 is built from 14 residues. Between the trimmed V and J ends, which lost 6 bases and 2 bases, there was a span of 12 bases. Germline loops: CDR1 MNHNS, CDR2 SASEGT. As DNA, the CDR3 is TGTGCCAGCAGGGCGGGGTCCTACACAGATACGCAGTATTTT. This sequence encodes CASRAGSYTDTQYF.

A word on this clone: The DNA is omitted, as the CDR3 cannot be located on it reliably, and the CDR3 follows TCRdb's listing. Within the sample, other DNA sequences also encode this same CDR3. The chain recombines TRBV29-1 with TRBJ1-2; the table calls TRBD1, which could not be checked here. Germline lookup yields CDR1 SQVTM and CDR2 ANQGSEA. The CDR3 spans 13 residues, counting both ends. The CDR3 loop reads CSVAQGANYGYTF.

This chain connects TRBV29-1 to TRBJ2-1; 7 bases match TRBD1. Trimming removed 1 base from V and 6 bases from J; junction bases left unmatched: 0. In germline, CDR1 is SQVTM, CDR2 ANQGSEA. This CDR3 is built from 12 residues. The CDR3 is CSVEGQGNEQFF. The CDR3 DNA sequence: TGCAGCGTTGAAGGACAGGGCAATGAGCAGTTCTTC.

The chain recombines TRBV30 with TRBJ1-4, with D unresolved. V shed 2 bases and J shed 3 bases, with 10 bases lying between them. The CDR3 covers 14 residues. Germline assignment: CDR1 GTSNPN and CDR2 SVGIG (reference sequence). The chain's CDR3 is CAWSFRTSNEKLFF. CDR3 DNA sequence: TGTGCCTGGAGTTTCAGGACCTCTAATGAAAAACTGTTTTTT.

The chain links TRBV4-1 to TRBJ2-6; TRBD2 matches 12 bases. Trimming removed 4 bases from V and 4 bases from J; junction bases left unmatched: 8. Per germline, CDR1 MGHRA and CDR2 YSYEKL. This CDR3 comprises 18 residues. The CDR3 sequence: CASSPSSGRAAGANVLTF. In DNA form, the CDR3 reads TGCGCCAGCAGCCCTTCTAGCGGGAGGGCTGCAGGGGCCAACGTCCTGACTTTC.

The CDR3 reads CASRPGLGPSYEQYF. CDR3 nucleotide sequence: TGTGCCAGCAGACCAGGGTTGGGACCCTCCTACGAGCAGTACTTC. This chain connects TRBV6-1 to TRBJ2-7; D tentatively fits TRBD1 or TRBD2 (5 bases each). Germline CDR1 is MNHNS and CDR2 is SASEGT. The CDR3 contains 15 residues. V was cut by 6 bases and J by 0 bases, with 15 bases left in between.

This CDR3 reads CASSDWTGANTEAFF. CDR3 nucleotides: TGTGCCAGCAGTGACTGGACAGGCGCTAACACTGAAGCTTTCTTT. This chain uses TRBV6-5 with TRBJ1-1; 7 bases agree with TRBD1. This CDR3 is built from 15 residues. Unmatched junction bases numbered 8, after V lost 5 bases and J lost 2 bases. Germline loops: CDR1 MNHEY, CDR2 SVGAGI.

The V call is TRBV7-2, the J call TRBJ1-6; TRBD1 agrees at 9 bases. The trim removed 7 bases at V and 6 bases at J, leaving 7 bases unmatched. The CDR3 is 15 amino acids. From germline, CDR1 is SGHTA and CDR2 FQGNSA. As DNA, the CDR3 is TGTGCCAGCAACACCGGGACAGGGTTTAATTCACCCCTCCACTTT. This gives the protein CASNTGTGFNSPLHF.

The V and J genes are TRBV2 and TRBJ2-1; TRBD2 matches at 9 bases. This CDR3 is 16 amino acids long. Germline V gene sequence: CDR1 SNHLY, CDR2 FYNNEI. The V gene end was trimmed by 9 bases and the J gene end by 1 base; junction bases not matched to a gene: 10. CDR3 in DNA: TGTGCCAGTACTATTCGGGCGGGAGGGTCCTACAATGAGCAGTTCTTC. Translation: CASTIRAGGSYNEQFF.

This chain links TRBV27 with TRBJ2-7; a possible D gene is TRBD2 (6 bases). This CDR3 comprises 14 residues. V was clipped by 3 bases and J by 2 bases, with 11 bases between them. CDR1 is MNHEY, CDR2 SMNVEV, per germline (reference sequence). CDR3 nucleotide sequence: TGTGCCAGCAGTTTGAGTGGGGGGACCTACGAGCAGTACTTC. Amino acids: CASSLSGGTYEQYF.

J is TRBJ2-5 and V is TRBV9; 14 bases align to TRBD2. Germline-derived CDR1 and CDR2 are SGDLS and YYNGEE. This CDR3 spans 16 amino acids. The junction had 4 bases not matched to a gene; V was cut back by 4 bases and J by 2 bases. The CDR3 nucleotides read TGTGCCAGCAGCCTTGGGACTAGCGGGGGACAAGAGACCCAGTACTTC. It encodes CASSLGTSGGQETQYF.

In this sample, this clone turned up a few times. The same CDR3 can be traced to other DNA sequences in this sample. The chain uses TRBV5-1 and TRBJ2-7, with D possibly matching TRBD2 (6 bases). Looked up from germline, CDR1 is SGHRS and CDR2 is YFSETQ. V was pared by 2 bases and J by 5 bases, with 8 bases between. The CDR3 loop spans 12 amino acids. The CDR3 loop reads CASSFPGDEQYF. In DNA, the CDR3 is TGCGCCAGCAGCTTTCCGGGAGACGAGCAGTACTTC. Together with reference TRBV5-1 and TRBJ2-7, the CDR3 gives the full variable domain: KAGVTQTPRYLIKTRGQQVTLSCSPISGHRSVSWYQQTPGQGLQFLFEYFSETQRNKGNFPGRFSGRQFSNSRSEMNVSTLELGDSALYLCASSFPGDEQYFGPGTRLTVT.

The rearrangement joins TRBV6-1 to TRBJ1-5; the D gene is possibly TRBD1 (6 bases). V lost 8 bases and J 0 bases, leaving 11 bases between the germline ends. This CDR3 is built from 14 residues. The V gene's germline CDR1 is MNHNS and CDR2 SASEGT. The CDR3 loop reads CASLRTDSNQPQHF. CDR3 DNA sequence: TGTGCCAGCCTAAGGACAGATAGCAATCAGCCCCAGCATTTT.

The chain carries TRBV10-1 and TRBJ1-3; D possibly corresponds to TRBD1 (6 bases). CDR3 length: 14 residues. The germline V gene encodes CDR1 WNHNN and CDR2 SYGVQD (reference sequence). Trimming removed 6 bases at V and 0 bases at J, with 9 bases between. The CDR3 DNA follows: TGCGCCAGCAGCACAGGGAGCTCTGGAAACACCATATATTTT. This translates into CASSTGSSGNTIYF.

The rearrangement uses TRBV28 and TRBJ2-3; D remains unclear. The CDR3 extends over 15 amino acids. V lost 7 bases and J lost 6, with 20 bases in between. Germline V lookup: CDR1 MDHEN, CDR2 SYDVKM. The CDR3 nucleotides read TGTGCCAGCACCCGGACGGCCCAACCAACGGATACGCAGTATTTT. It translates to CASTRTAQPTDTQYF.

Notes on this clone: The sample carries other DNA sequences with the same CDR3. The chain joins TRBV5-1 to TRBJ1-3, with D unresolved. This CDR3 is 15 amino acids long. The V end was cut by 0 bases, the J end by 0 bases, with 7 bases between. Germline CDR1 is SGHRS and CDR2 is YFSETQ. The CDR3 protein is CASSLDGSSGNTIYF. The CDR3, as DNA: TGCGCCAGCAGCTTGGATGGAAGCTCTGGAAACACCATATATTTT. The full variable domain, in which reference TRBV5-1 and TRBJ1-3 provide the parts outside the CDR3, is KAGVTQTPRYLIKTRGQQVTLSCSPISGHRSVSWYQQTPGQGLQFLFEYFSETQRNKGNFPGRFSGRQFSNSRSEMNVSTLELGDSALYLCASSLDGSSGNTIYFGEGSWLTVV.

The J gene is TRBJ1-2, the V gene TRBV9; possibly TRBD1 for D (5 bases). Germline lookup yields CDR1 SGDLS and CDR2 YYNGEE. CDR3 size: 14 residues. The V gene lost 0 bases and the J gene lost 2 bases, with 8 bases spanning the gap. The chain's CDR3 is CASSVEGANYGYTF. CDR3 DNA sequence: TGTGCCAGCAGCGTAGAAGGGGCGAACTATGGCTACACCTTC.

The rearrangement joins TRBV27 to TRBJ1-2, with TRBD1 as a possible D gene (5 bases). Trimming stripped 7 bases from V and 2 bases from J, with 17 bases between. CDR3 size: 15 residues. Germline CDR1 reads MNHEY; CDR2 reads SMNVEV (reference sequence). The CDR3 bases are TGTGCCAGCACCTTTCGGGCAGGGCGAAACTATGGCTACACCTTC. The encoded protein is CASTFRAGRNYGYTF.

This clone was detected only a few times. The chain joins TRBV6-1 to TRBJ1-1; D gene unclear. The germline V gene has CDR1 MNHNS and CDR2 SASEGT. There are 11 residues in the CDR3. Trimming pared 7 bases from V and 1 base from J, leaving 4 bases between. CDR3 sequence reads: CASTWNTEAFF. The CDR3, as DNA: TGTGCCAGCACATGGAACACTGAAGCTTTCTTT.